This record covers a single T cell receptor beta chain. Its antigen is not known. Profiling relied on immunoSEQ multiplex PCR, and the TCRdb table lists in-frame clones only, not all of them. This table holds about 73,000 clones, about four fifths found once. The data derive from a study of T cell repertoires and HLA-DP antigens. V shed 0 bases and J 7 bases; nucleotides not matched to a gene: 7. Germline assignment: CDR1 LGHNA and CDR2 YSLEER. The CDR3 sequence is 16 residues long. Input material: CD4+ T cells from PBMCs. The rearrangement joins TRBV4-3 to TRBJ1-5; 9 nucleotides agree with TRBD1. This sequence originates from a man aged 55 to 69 in good health and CMV-seronegative. CDR3 amino acids: CASSQESGTGSQPQHF. Here the CDR3 DNA reads TGCGCCAGCAGCCAAGAATCCGGGACAGGGAGCCAGCCCCAGCATTTT.